This T cell receptor (beta chain) was recorded in a study of blood T cell repertoires in COVID-19. Looking at the study overall: Sites across the United States, Italy and Spain contributed samples from acute and convalescent COVID-19. Sources were T cells, B-cell-depleted T cells, or PBMCs; the material itself was cDNA or gDNA.

Deletions cut 11 bases from V and 3 bases from J, with 17 bases between. The CDR3 is 13 residues long. Germline V lookup: CDR1 MRHNA, CDR2 SNTAGT. This clone was observed once. Original processing notes: The authors estimated nucleated cell counts from reference gene primer amplification. Sequencing used immunoSEQ multiplex PCR; TCRdb keeps in-frame clones, though not all of them. The DNA gave D and trimming, while V, J and clone size come from that table. Of about 74,000 clones in the sample, around 75% were seen once. The receptor comes from a man aged 70-80 years with acute or convalescent COVID-19. Material for sequencing was peripheral blood. V is TRBV6-4 and J is TRBJ2-7, with a tentative D call TRBD2 (6 bases). The CDR3 is CAGLRRDFYEQYF. The CDR3 nucleotides read TGTGCCGGGTTACGCAGGGACTTCTACGAGCAGTACTTC.